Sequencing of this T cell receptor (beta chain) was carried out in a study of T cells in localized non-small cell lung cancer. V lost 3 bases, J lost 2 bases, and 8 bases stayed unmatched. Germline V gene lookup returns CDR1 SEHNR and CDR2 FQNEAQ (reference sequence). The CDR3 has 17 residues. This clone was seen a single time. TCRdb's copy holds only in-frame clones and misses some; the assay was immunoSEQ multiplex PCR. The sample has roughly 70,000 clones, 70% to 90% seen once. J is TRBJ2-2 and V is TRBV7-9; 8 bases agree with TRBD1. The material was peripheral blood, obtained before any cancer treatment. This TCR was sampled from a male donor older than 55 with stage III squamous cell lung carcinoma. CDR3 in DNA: TGTGCCAGCAGCTTTCAAAGACAGGGGTCCAACACCGGGGAGCTGTTTTTT. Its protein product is CASSFQRQGSNTGELFF.